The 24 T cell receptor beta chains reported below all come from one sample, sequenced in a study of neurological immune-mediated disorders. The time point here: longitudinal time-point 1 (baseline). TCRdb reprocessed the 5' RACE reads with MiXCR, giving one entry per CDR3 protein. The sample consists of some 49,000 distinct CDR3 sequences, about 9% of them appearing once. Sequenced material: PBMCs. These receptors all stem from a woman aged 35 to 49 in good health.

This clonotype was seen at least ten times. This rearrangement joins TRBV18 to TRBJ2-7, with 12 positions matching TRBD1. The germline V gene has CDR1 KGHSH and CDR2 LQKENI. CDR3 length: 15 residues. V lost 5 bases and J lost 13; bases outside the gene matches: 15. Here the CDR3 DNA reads TGTGCCAGCTCAACGGGACAGGGGGCAAAAAACCTTGCTTACTTC. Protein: CASSTGQGAKNLAYF. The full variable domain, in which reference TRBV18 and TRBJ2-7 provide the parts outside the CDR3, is NAGVMQNPRHLVRRRGQEARLRCSPMKGHSHVYWYRQLPEEGLKFMVYLQKENIIDESGMPKERFSAEFPKEGPSILRIQQVVRGDSAAYFCASSTGQGAKNLAYFGPGTRLTVT.

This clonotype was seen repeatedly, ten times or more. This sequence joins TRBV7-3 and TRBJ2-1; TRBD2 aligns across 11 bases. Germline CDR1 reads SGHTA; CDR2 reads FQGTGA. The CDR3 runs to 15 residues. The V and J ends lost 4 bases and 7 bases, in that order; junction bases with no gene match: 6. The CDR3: CASSSPSGGLNEQFF. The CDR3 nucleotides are TGTGCCAGCAGCTCTCCTAGCGGGGGGCTAAATGAGCAGTTCTTC.

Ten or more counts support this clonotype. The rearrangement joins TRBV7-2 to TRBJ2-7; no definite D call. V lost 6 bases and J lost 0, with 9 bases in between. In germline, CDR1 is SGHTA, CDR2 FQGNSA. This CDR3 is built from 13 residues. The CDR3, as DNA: TGTGCCAGCAGTACCACCAGCTCCTACGAGCAGTACTTC. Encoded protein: CASSTTSSYEQYF. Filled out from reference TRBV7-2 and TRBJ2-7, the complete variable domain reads GAGVSQSPSNKVTEKGKDVELRCDPISGHTALYWYRQSLGQGLEFLIYFQGNSAPDKSGLPSDRFSAERTGGSVSTLTIQRTQQEDSAVYLCASSTTSSYEQYFGPGTRLTVT.

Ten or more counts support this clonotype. The chain's CDR3 is CASSYGLAVAKNIQYF. CDR3 sequence (DNA): TGTGCCAGCAGTTACGGCCTAGCGGTAGCCAAAAACATTCAGTACTTC. The rearrangement links TRBV6-5 to TRBJ2-4; 7 bases align to TRBD2. The CDR3 loop spans 16 amino acids. V shed 2 bases and J 0 bases; nucleotides not matched to a gene: 4. Germline V CDR1 and CDR2: MNHEY, SVGAGI.

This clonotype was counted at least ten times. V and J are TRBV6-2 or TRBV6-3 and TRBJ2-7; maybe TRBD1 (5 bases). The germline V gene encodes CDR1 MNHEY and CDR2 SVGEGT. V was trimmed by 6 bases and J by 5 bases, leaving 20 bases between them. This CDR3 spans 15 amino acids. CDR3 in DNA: TGTGCCAGCAGCCCCTCTGAAGGAGAAGGGGACGAGCAGTACTTC. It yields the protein CASSPSEGEGDEQYF.

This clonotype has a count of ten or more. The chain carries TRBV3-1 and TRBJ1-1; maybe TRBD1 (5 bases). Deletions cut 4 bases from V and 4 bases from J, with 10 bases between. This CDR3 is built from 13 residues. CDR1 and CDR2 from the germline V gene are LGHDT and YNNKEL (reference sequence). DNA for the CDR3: TGTGCCAGCAGCCTTTACCAGGGCACTGAAGCTTTCTTT. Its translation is CASSLYQGTEAFF. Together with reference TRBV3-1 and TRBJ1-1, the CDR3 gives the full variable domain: DTAVSQTPKYLVTQMGNDKSIKCEQNLGHDTMYWYKQDSKKFLKIMFSYNNKELIINETVPNRFSPKSPDKAHLNLHINSLELGDSAVYFCASSLYQGTEAFFGQGTRLTVV.

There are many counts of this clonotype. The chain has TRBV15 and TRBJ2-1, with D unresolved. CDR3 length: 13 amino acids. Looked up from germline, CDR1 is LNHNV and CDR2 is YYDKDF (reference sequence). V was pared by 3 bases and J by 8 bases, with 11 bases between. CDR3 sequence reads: CATSSQIGDEQFF. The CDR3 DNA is TGTGCCACCAGCAGCCAGATTGGCGATGAGCAGTTCTTC.

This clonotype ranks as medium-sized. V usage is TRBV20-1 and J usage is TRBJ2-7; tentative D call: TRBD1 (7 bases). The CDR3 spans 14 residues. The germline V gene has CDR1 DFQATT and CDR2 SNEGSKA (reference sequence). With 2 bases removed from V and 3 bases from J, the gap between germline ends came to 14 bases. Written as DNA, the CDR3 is TGCAGTGCTAGAAAGGCAGGGGGAGGCTACGAGCAGTACTTC. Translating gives CSARKAGGGYEQYF.

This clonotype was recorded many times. CDR3 residues: CASSLGGQSGSSVSQPQHF. The CDR3, as DNA: TGTGCCAGCAGTTTAGGGGGACAGAGTGGGAGTTCAGTGAGTCAGCCCCAGCATTTT. The J gene is TRBJ1-5, the V gene TRBV12-3 or TRBV12-4, with 7 bases matching TRBD1. The trim removed 1 base at V and 6 bases at J, leaving 18 bases unmatched. CDR3 length: 19 residues.

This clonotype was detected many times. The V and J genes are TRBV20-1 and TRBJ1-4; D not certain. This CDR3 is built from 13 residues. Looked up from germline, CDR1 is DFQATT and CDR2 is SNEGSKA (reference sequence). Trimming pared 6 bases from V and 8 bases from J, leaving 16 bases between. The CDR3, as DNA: TGCAGTGCCACCCACCGGGGAAAGGAAAAACTGTTTTTT. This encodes CSATHRGKEKLFF.

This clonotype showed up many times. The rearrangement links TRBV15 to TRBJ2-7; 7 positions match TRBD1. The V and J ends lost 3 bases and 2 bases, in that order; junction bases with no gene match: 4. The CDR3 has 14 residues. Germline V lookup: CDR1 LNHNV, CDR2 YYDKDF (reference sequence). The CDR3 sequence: CATSRGDSAYEQYF. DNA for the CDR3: TGTGCCACCAGCAGGGGGGACAGCGCCTACGAGCAGTACTTC.

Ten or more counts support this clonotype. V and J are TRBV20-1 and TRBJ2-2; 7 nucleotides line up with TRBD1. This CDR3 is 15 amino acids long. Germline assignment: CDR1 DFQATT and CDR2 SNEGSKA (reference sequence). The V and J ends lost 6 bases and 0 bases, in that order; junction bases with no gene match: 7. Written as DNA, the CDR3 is TGCAGTGCAATAGACAGGGATGCGAACACCGGGGAGCTGTTTTTT. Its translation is CSAIDRDANTGELFF.

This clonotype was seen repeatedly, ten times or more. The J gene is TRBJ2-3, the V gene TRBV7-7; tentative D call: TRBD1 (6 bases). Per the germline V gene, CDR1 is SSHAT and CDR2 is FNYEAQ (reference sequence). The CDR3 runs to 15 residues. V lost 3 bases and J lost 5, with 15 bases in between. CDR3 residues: CASSLDSGGGDTQYF. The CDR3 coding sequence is TGTGCCAGCAGCTTGGACAGTGGGGGTGGAGATACGCAGTATTTT. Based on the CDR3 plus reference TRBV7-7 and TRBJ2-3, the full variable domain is GAGVSQSPRYKVTKRGQDVTLRCDPISSHATLYWYQQALGQGPEFLTYFNYEAQPDKSGLPSDRFSAERPEGSISTLTIQRTEQRDSAMYRCASSLDSGGGDTQYFGPGTRLTVL.

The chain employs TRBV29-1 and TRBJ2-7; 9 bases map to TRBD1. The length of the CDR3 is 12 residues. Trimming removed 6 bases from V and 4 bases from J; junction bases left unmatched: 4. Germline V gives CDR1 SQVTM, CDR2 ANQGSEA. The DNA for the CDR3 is TGCAGCGTACAGGGGGCTGGGTACGAGCAGTACTTC. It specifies CSVQGAGYEQYF.

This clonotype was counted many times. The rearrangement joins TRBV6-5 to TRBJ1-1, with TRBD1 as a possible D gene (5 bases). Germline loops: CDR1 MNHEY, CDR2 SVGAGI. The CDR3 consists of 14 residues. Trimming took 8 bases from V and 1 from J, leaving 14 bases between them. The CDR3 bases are TGTGCCAGCGAGACGGGCAGGGCGAACACTGAAGCTTTCTTT. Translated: CASETGRANTEAFF.

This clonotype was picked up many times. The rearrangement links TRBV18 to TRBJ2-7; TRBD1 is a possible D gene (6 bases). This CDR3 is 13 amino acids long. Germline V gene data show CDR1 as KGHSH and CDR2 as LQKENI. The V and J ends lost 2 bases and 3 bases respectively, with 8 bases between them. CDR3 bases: TGTGCCAGCTCACCAGGGACAATCTACGAGCAGTACTTC. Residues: CASSPGTIYEQYF.

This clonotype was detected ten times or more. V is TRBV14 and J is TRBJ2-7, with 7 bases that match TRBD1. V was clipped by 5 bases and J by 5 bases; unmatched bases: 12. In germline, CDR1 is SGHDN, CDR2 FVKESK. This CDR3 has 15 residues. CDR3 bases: TGTGCCAGCAGCGTCGGACAGGTTAGAAGAGACGAGCAGTACTTC. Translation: CASSVGQVRRDEQYF.

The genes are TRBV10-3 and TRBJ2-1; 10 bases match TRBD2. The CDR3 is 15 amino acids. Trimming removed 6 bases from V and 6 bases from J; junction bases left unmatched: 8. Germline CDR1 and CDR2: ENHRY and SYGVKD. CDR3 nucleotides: TGTGCCATCAGCAGCCTGGGACTAGCGATCAATGAGCAGTTCTTC. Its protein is CAISSLGLAINEQFF.

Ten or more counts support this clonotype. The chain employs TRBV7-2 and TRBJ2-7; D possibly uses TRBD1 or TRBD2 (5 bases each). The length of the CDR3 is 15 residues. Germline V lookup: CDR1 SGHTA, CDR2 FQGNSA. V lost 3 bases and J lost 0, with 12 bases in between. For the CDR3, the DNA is TGTGCCAGCAGCTTTTTTCGGGGCCGCTCCTACGAGCAGTACTTC. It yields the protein CASSFFRGRSYEQYF.

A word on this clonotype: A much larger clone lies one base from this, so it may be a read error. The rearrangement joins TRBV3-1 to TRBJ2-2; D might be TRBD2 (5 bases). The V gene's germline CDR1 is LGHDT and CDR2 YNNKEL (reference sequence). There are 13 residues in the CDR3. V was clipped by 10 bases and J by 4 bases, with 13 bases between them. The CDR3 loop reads CANISGSTGELFF. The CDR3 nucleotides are TGTGCCAACATAAGCGGTAGCACCGGGGAGCTGTTTTTT.

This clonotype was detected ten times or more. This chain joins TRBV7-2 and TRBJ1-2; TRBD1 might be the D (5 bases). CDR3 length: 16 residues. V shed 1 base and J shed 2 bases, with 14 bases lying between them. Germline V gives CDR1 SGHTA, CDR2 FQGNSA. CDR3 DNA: TGTGCCAGCAGCTTAGGAGGGACCCAGGGAAACTATGGCTACACCTTC. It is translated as CASSLGGTQGNYGYTF.

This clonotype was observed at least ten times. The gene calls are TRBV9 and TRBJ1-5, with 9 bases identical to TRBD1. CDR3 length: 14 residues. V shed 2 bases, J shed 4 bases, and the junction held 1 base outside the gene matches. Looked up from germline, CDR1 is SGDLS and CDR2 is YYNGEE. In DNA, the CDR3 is TGTGCCAGCAGCGTCGGGACAGGGAATCAGCCCCAGCATTTT. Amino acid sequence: CASSVGTGNQPQHF.

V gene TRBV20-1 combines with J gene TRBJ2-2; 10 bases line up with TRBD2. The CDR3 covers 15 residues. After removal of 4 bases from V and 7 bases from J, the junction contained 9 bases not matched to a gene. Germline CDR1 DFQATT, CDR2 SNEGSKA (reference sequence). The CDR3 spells CSAKPTSGWFGELFF. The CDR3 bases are TGCAGTGCTAAACCGACTAGCGGGTGGTTCGGGGAGCTGTTTTTT.

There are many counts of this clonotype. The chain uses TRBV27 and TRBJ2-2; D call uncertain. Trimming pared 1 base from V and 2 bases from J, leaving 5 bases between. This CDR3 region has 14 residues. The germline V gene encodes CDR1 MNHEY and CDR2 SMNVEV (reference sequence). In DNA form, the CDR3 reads TGTGCCAGCAGTTTATACGGAAACACCGGGGAGCTGTTTTTT. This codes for CASSLYGNTGELFF.